This T cell receptor beta chain is drawn from a study of blood T cell repertoires in COVID-19. Study-wide background: The United States, Italy and Spain were the sources of the acute and convalescent COVID-19 samples. PBMCs, B-cell-depleted T cells, or T cells were the source of the cDNA or gDNA that made up the material.

In the study's own analysis: Estimated nucleated cell counts came from reference gene primer amplification. Sequencing used immunoSEQ multiplex PCR; TCRdb keeps in-frame clones, though not all of them. V and J calls and clone size are as listed in that table; D and trimming were resolved from the DNA. Of about 76,000 clones detected, 80% appear once; the ten largest clones hold less than 15%. The V segment lost 4 bases and the J segment 2 bases; nucleotides outside the gene matches: 9. Germline lookup yields CDR1 LGHDT and CDR2 YNNKEL (reference sequence). The CDR3 spans 16 residues. The sample comprised peripheral blood. The receptor's source is a human donor in a cohort sampled during active COVID-19. This chain links TRBV3-1 (or the pseudogene TRBV3-2) with TRBJ2-7; 9 bases match TRBD1. CDR3 nucleotide sequence: TGTGCCAGCAGCCTCGGAACCGGGACAGGGACCTACGAGCAGTACTTC. Its translation: CASSLGTGTGTYEQYF.